One TCR beta chain is described in this entry. How the authors handled the data: The authors estimated nucleated cell counts from reference gene primer amplification. TCRdb's table, derived via immunoSEQ multiplex PCR, lists solely in-frame clones and lacks some. The V and J calls and clone size come from that table; D and trimming were worked out from the DNA. The top ten clones hold around 2.5% of a sample with over 200,000 clones, more than 70% of them seen once. This entry is derived from a study of blood T cell repertoires in COVID-19. Study at large: Spain, Italy and the United States supplied samples that represented acute and convalescent COVID-19. Nucleic acid was either cDNA or gDNA, and it came from T cells, B-cell-depleted T cells, or PBMCs.

Germline CDR1 is SGDLS and CDR2 is YYNGEE. The V and J ends lost 0 bases and 10 bases respectively, with 13 bases between them. The CDR3 extends over 13 amino acids. The gene calls are TRBV9 and TRBJ1-1, with D possibly matching TRBD1 (5 bases). Sequenced input: peripheral blood. This clonotype was obtained from a woman aged 45-60 years with acute or convalescent COVID-19. DNA of the CDR3: TGTGCCAGCAGCGTAGGGGGAGGGGCGGGAGCTTTCTTT. Its protein product is CASSVGGGAGAFF.